This T cell receptor (beta chain) was captured by sequencing in a study of response to subunit inactivated influenza vaccine. V dropped 10 bases and J dropped 6 bases, with 12 bases sitting between them. CDR1 MNHEY and CDR2 SVGAGI come from the germline V gene. The CDR3 length is 11 residues. TCRdb independently ran MiXCR on the RT-PCR reads; one entry per CDR3 protein. This table holds roughly 500,000 distinct CDR3 sequences, roughly 23% found once. These data also featured in a second study, about T cells expressing NK-cell markers. That study reports: TCR beta libraries carry UMIs added by 5'RACE template switching. Seven of eight sequenced donors tested HCMV-seropositive; one tested seronegative. Within several experiments, an anti-gamma-delta TCR antibody kept the sorting limited to alpha-beta TCR T cells. HCMV specificity of the expanded NKG2C+ T cell clones was not established.

The source material was CD4+ T cells sorted from PBMCs, sampled about 12 days after vaccination. The chain recombines TRBV6-5 with TRBJ1-2, with unresolved D. The TCR comes from a man aged 50-60 years who received an inactivated influenza vaccine. Here the CDR3 DNA reads TGTGCCACCCAAGGGCCCGATGGCTACACCTTC. Its protein is CATQGPDGYTF.